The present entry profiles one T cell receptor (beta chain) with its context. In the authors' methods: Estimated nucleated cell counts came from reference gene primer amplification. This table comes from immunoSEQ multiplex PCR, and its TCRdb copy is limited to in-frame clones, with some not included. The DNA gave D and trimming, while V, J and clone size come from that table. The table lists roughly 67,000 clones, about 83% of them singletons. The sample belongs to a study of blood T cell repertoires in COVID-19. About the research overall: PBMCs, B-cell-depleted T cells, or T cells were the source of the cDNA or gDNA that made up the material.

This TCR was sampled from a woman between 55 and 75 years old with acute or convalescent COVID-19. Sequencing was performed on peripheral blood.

Here the CDR3 DNA reads TGTGCCAGCAAACCACCGGGACAGTCCTACGAGCAGTACTTC. It encodes CASKPPGQSYEQYF. The rearrangement uses TRBV6-5 and TRBJ2-7; 7 bases are a match to TRBD1. This CDR3 is built from 14 residues. V lost 7 bases to trimming and J lost 1 base; unmatched junction nucleotides: 7. Germline V CDR1 and CDR2: MNHEY, SVGAGI.